The 13 T cell receptor beta chains below all came from one sample that was sequenced in a study of cytomegalovirus exposure and HLA in healthy donors. Vbeta (60) and Jbeta (13) primers were used in the PCR. The repertoire was sequenced with immunoSEQ multiplex PCR; TCRdb's copy has only in-frame clones and lacks some. Here the sample spans some 170,000 clones, about 80% being singletons. The specimen was PBMCs. Source of these receptors: a woman younger than 45 in good health and CMV-seronegative.

The chain combines TRBV4-3 with TRBJ1-6, with 7 bases lining up with TRBD1. CDR1 and CDR2 (germline): LGHNA, YSLEER. V shed 5 bases, J shed 5 bases, and the junction held 3 bases outside the gene matches. The CDR3 has 14 residues. The CDR3 protein is CASSTGTDNSPLHF. CDR3 bases: TGCGCCAGCAGCACCGGGACAGATAATTCACCCCTCCACTTT.

The chain links TRBV5-4 to TRBJ2-5; the match to TRBD1 covers 8 bases. Germline CDR1 is SGHNT and CDR2 is YYREEE (reference sequence). Germline trimming cut 4 bases from V and 1 base from J; bases unmatched to any gene: 3. The length of the CDR3 is 14 residues. CDR3 in DNA: TGTGCCAGCAGCCTCGGGACAGGCCAAGAGACCCAGTACTTC. Encoded protein: CASSLGTGQETQYF.

This clone was counted only a few times. The gene calls are TRBV18 and TRBJ2-3; D is perhaps TRBD1 (7 bases). CDR1 and CDR2 from the germline V gene are KGHSH and LQKENI. The CDR3 spans 13 residues. Trimming removed 5 bases at V and 6 bases at J, with 12 bases between. For the CDR3, the DNA is TGTGCCAGCTCATCACAGGGGAGGGATACGCAGTATTTT. Its translation: CASSSQGRDTQYF.

V is TRBV28 and J is TRBJ1-2; TRBD1 aligns across 8 bases. This CDR3 comprises 13 residues. V lost 5 bases, J lost 3 bases, and 2 bases stayed unmatched. CDR1 is MDHEN and CDR2 is SYDVKM in the germline V gene. CDR3 residues: CASSLDRDYGYTF. The CDR3 DNA is TGTGCCAGCAGTCTGGACAGGGACTATGGCTACACCTTC.

V usage is TRBV28 and J usage is TRBJ1-3; no definite D call. Deletions cut 2 bases from V and 2 bases from J, with 7 bases between. Germline values: CDR1 MDHEN, CDR2 SYDVKM. This CDR3 has 14 residues. The CDR3 reads CASSLGGTGNTIYF. Written as DNA, the CDR3 is TGTGCCAGCAGTTTAGGAGGCACTGGAAACACCATATATTTT.

J is TRBJ2-1 and V is TRBV4-1; D perhaps matches TRBD1 (8 bases). Per the germline V gene, CDR1 is MGHRA and CDR2 is YSYEKL. Trimming cost V 1 base and J 3 bases, with 25 bases left between them. CDR3 length equals 20 residues. Written as DNA, the CDR3 is TGCGCCAGCAGCCAAGTCACAGGGGGGGCGAGGCCGGGGCACTACAATGAGCAGTTCTTC. It specifies CASSQVTGGARPGHYNEQFF.

The chain carries TRBV6-4 and TRBJ1-1; 7 bases map to TRBD1. Germline V CDR1 and CDR2: MRHNA, SNTAGT. J lost 1 base, V lost 2 bases, and 4 bases had no gene match. The CDR3 covers 15 residues. The DNA for the CDR3 is TGTGCCAGCAGTGACACGACAGGGCGGAACACTGAAGCTTTCTTT. Amino acids: CASSDTTGRNTEAFF.

The chain employs TRBV6-4 and TRBJ2-3; D is possibly TRBD2 (6 bases). Germline V gene sequence: CDR1 MRHNA, CDR2 SNTAGT. The CDR3 consists of 13 residues. Trimming pared 4 bases from V and 4 bases from J, leaving 9 bases between. Written as DNA, the CDR3 is TGTGCCAGCAGTGTATGGGACTCAGATACGCAGTATTTT. This encodes CASSVWDSDTQYF.

This clone was observed once. J is TRBJ1-5 and V is TRBV19, with a weak D call TRBD1 (5 bases). The V and J ends lost 4 bases and 3 bases respectively, with 16 bases between them. CDR3 length: 16 amino acids. Germline V CDR1 and CDR2: LNHDA, SQIVND (reference sequence). The CDR3, as DNA: TGTGCCAGTAGTACCCAGGGTCGGAGCCCCAATCAGCCCCAGCATTTT. Its protein product is CASSTQGRSPNQPQHF.

The genes are TRBV29-1 and TRBJ2-1, with D perhaps TRBD1 (5 bases). V gave up 3 bases and J gave up 2 bases, with 11 bases separating them. Per the germline V gene, CDR1 is SQVTM and CDR2 is ANQGSEA. There are 14 residues in the CDR3. For the CDR3, the DNA is TGCAGCGTTGATCAGGGCACGGCCTACAATGAGCAGTTCTTC. It codes for CSVDQGTAYNEQFF.

The gene calls are TRBV10-2 and TRBJ2-2; 8 nucleotides agree with TRBD2. J lost 2 bases, V lost 6 bases, and 11 bases had no gene match. In germline, CDR1 is WSHSY, CDR2 SAAADI. This CDR3 comprises 17 residues. The CDR3 sequence: CASSRGGPQRNTGELFF. CDR3 DNA sequence: TGCGCCAGCAGCCGCGGGGGGCCCCAACGAAACACCGGGGAGCTGTTTTTT.

J is TRBJ1-2 and V is TRBV28, with D possibly TRBD1 on 5 matching bases. Germline values: CDR1 MDHEN, CDR2 SYDVKM. Trimming took off 4 bases at V and 0 bases at J, with 18 bases between the two ends. The CDR3 covers 17 residues. CDR3 sequence (DNA): TGTGCCAGCAGTTCCCTCCGACAGTCCTCCCCTAACTATGGCTACACCTTC. Translated, it gives CASSSLRQSSPNYGYTF.

The V and J genes are TRBV5-1 and TRBJ2-1; the match to TRBD2 covers 10 bases. The CDR3 is 16 amino acids. The germline CDR1 and CDR2 sequences are SGHRS and YFSETQ. Unmatched junction bases numbered 5, after V lost 1 base and J lost 4 bases. This chain's CDR3 is CASSLTAGGIYNEQFF. The CDR3 DNA reads as TGCGCCAGCAGCTTGACAGCGGGGGGGATTTACAATGAGCAGTTCTTC.